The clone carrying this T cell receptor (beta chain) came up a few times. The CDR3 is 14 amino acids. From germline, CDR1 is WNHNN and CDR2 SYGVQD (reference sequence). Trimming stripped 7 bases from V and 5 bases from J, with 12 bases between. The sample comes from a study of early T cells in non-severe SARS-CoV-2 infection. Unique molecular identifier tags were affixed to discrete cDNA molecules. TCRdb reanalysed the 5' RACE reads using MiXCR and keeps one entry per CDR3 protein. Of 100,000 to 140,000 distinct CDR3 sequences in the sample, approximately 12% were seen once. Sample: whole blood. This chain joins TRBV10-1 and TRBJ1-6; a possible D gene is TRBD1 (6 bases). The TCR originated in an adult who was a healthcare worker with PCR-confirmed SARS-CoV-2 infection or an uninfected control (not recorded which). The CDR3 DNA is TGCGCCAGCATCTGGACAGCGCATAATTCACCCCTCCACTTT. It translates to CASIWTAHNSPLHF.